Detailed here is one T cell receptor (beta chain). Its antigen is still unknown. No clone much larger than this one lies a single base away; base qualities are absent. Trimming takes 1 base off V and 0 bases off J; junction bases not matched to a gene: 6. Reading from cysteine to phenylalanine, the CDR3 counts 15 amino acids. Only the CDR3 DNA is retained, 45 bases long and in frame from the first base. CDR1 and CDR2 are read off the germline V gene (reference sequence) as GTSNPN and SVGIG. TCRdb lists the instrument as Illumina HiSeq 1500. The public reads were quality trimmed at Q25 with fastp and then assembled into clones with MiXCR by TCRdb, keeping productive beta chains. Entries that share a CDR3 protein sequence are merged under the most common genes and DNA. This sample lists about 320,000 distinct CDR3 sequences; 8% to 9.5% were detected once. The ten largest clones capture over 3.5% of the sample.

The data were taken from a study of T cell repertoires in cytomegalovirus infection (dated by TCRdb to the late 2010s). With regard to the full study: The HLA type of each donor mattered for the analysis, because public TCR beta signatures pointed to carriage of CMV infection along with the matching HLA type. Findings and caveats that apply to the study as a whole: Cumulative frequency of public TCR beta family members discriminated carriers of CMV infection plus the relevant HLA type in this cohort and an independent 352-donor cohort. The ex vivo response was dominated by HLA-C-restricted CMV-specific TCR beta clonotypes, and the single most frequent clonotype in two of eight donors was supplied by these HLA-C-restricted clonotypes.

The sequencing sample was made of PBMCs. The chain links TRBV30 with TRBJ2-7, with 7 bases aligning to TRBD2. The receptor was isolated from a human donor in good health (CMV status not recorded). Some clones in this sample may be carry-over from other donors' samples. The CDR3 protein sequence reads: CAWSGLPGGSYEQYF. In nucleotide form, the sequence is TGTGCCTGGAGTGGACTCCCGGGGGGCTCCTACGAGCAGTACTTC.